This T cell receptor beta chain was recovered during a study of cytomegalovirus exposure and HLA in healthy donors. Study-wide background: The 90 to 150 validation repertoires were produced on the same platform as the approximately 620 repertoires of the first cohort. This was reported in a later analysis.

Study outcomes and limitations: The tendency of first-cohort TCR clusters to co-occur in the 120 or so validation repertoires emerged from a later analysis. In vitro data verified a few CMV-associated chains as specific for CMV antigens.

The protocol was immunoSEQ multiplex PCR, while the TCRdb copy is restricted to in-frame clones and leaves out a portion. The table shows approximately 82,000 clones, with 90% to 95% occurring only once. From the roughly 110-subject validation cohort, which was separate from the roughly 700-subject first cohort, the donors were drawn. Germline CDR1 reads SGHRS; CDR2 reads YFSETQ. The CDR3 is 18 amino acids. The ends were cut back, 3 bases at V and 0 bases at J, with 21 bases in the middle. Worth noting for this clone: Antigen unknown.

Sequences were obtained from PBMCs. This TCR came from a woman under 30 in good health and CMV-seronegative. The chain has TRBV5-1 and TRBJ2-5, with a tentative D call TRBD1 (6 bases). DNA of the CDR3: TGCGCCAGCAGCTCGGGGACGAGGGCGAGGGGGAACCAAGAGACCCAGTACTTC. Its translation: CASSSGTRARGNQETQYF.